This TCR beta chain was recovered during a study of beta chain features in type 1 diabetes. The CDR3 length is 16 residues. V lost 3 bases, J lost 2 bases, and 18 bases lay in between. Germline V gene sequence: CDR1 SGDLS, CDR2 YYNGEE. This clone has only a few counts. Its target is not known. Whole-study results and caveats: Sampled from patients, naive, central memory and Treg TCRB repertoires appeared more similar than those sampled from healthy donors.

Averaging roughly 100 mL, one heparinised blood draw was given by each donor. CD4+ naive, central memory, regulatory and stem cell-like memory cells were sorted via CD45RO/CCR7/CD25/CD127/CD95/CD27. Investigators reverse transcribed all isolated RNA, so they sequenced expressed TCRB transcripts. Measured with immunoSEQ multiplex PCR; TCRdb has only the in-frame clones, and not every one. The sample includes 150,000 to 170,000 clones, roughly 8.1% of them seen just once. Sequencing was performed on central memory CD4+ T cells from blood. This sequence originates from a man between 18 and 29 years old in good health. The chain couples TRBV9 to TRBJ2-7, with D possibly matching TRBD1 (5 bases). DNA of the CDR3: TGTGCCAGCAGCGCCACAGGAGCCCAGGCGGCCTACGAGCAGTACTTC. It yields the protein CASSATGAQAAYEQYF.